The sequence of this T cell receptor beta chain was determined in a study of CD8 T cells in Susac syndrome. In the study overall: Sequencing included Susac syndrome patients, over five of them with active disease and about 8 in remission. Patients with Susac syndrome were therapy-naive, on corticosteroids, or on intravenous immunoglobulin alone at blood draw.

TCR beta was sequenced from blood CD8+ and CD4+ T cells. Remarks on this clonotype: This likely comes from a read error, as the CDR3 has no conserved phenylalanine or tryptophan at its end. The DNA is omitted, as the CDR3 cannot be located on it reliably, and the CDR3 follows TCRdb's listing.

cDNA came from 0.5 to 1 ug RNA primed by random hexamers. immunoSEQ multiplex PCR amplified TCR beta CDR3 across 54 Vbeta, 13 Jbeta. A single record per CDR3 protein comes from TCRdb applying MiXCR to the immunoSEQ multiplex PCR reads. The sample includes some 150,000 distinct CDR3 sequences, around 95% of them seen just once. Germline V lookup: CDR1 GTSNPN, CDR2 SVGIG (reference sequence). The CDR3 has 11 residues if both end residues are counted. The source of this sequence is a human donor with Susac syndrome. V usage is TRBV30 and J usage is TRBJ1-1. The specimen was CD4+ T cells from PBMCs. The CDR3 loop reads CAWNSFGANLV.